The sequence of this T cell receptor beta chain was determined in a study of T cells in Graves' hyperthyroidism and ophthalmopathy. Study summary: It was at initial diagnosis, before any treatment, that peripheral blood was collected.

Amplified TCR beta CDR3 regions came from RNA transcripts. A first-round RT-PCR of the TCR CDR3 used the HTBI primer set. TCRdb re-called the multiplex PCR reads with MiXCR, one entry per CDR3 protein. The sample shows approximately 700,000 distinct CDR3 sequences, roughly 15% of them seen only once. As concerns this clonotype: The antigen remains undetermined. A much larger clone lies one base from this, so it may be a read error.

Uncontrolled infection, other autoimmune disease, pregnancy or lactation led to exclusion. General study points: A 13 V-J model separated ophthalmopathy from stable hyperthyroidism. Most thyroid clonotypes expanded above 0.001 appeared in blood too.

The CDR3 sequence is 16 residues long. The germline CDR1 and CDR2 sequences are MDHEN and SYDVKM. V dropped 8 bases and J dropped 7; count of bases not matched to a gene: 16. This clonotype was sampled from a man aged 18 to 30 with Graves' hyperthyroidism. The source material was blood. The rearrangement uses TRBV28 and TRBJ2-5; 10 bases map to TRBD2. The DNA of the CDR3 is TGTGCCAGCGGGGACCCGGGACTAGCGTCTTGGGGGACCCAGTACTTC. Residues: CASGDPGLASWGTQYF. Drawing the rest from reference TRBV28 and TRBJ2-5, the complete variable domain is DVKVTQSSRYLVKRTGEKVFLECVQDMDHENMFWYRQDPGLGLRLIYFSYDVKMKEKGDIPEGYSVSREKKERFSLILESASTNQTSMYLCASGDPGLASWGTQYFGPGTRLLVL.